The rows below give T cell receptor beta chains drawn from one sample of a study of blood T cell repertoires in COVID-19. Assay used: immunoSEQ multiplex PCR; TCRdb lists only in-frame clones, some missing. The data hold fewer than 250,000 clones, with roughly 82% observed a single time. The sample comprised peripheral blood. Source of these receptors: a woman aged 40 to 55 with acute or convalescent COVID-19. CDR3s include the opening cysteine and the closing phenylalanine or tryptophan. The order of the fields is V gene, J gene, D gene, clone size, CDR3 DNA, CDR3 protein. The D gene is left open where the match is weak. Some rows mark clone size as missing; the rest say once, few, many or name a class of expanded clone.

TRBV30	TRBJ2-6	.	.	TGTGCCTGGTCGCAGACTGGGGCCAACGTCCTGACTTTC	CAWSQTGANVLTF
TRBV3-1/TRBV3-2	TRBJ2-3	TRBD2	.	TGTGCCAGCAGCCAGGGAGCGGGGACTAGCACAGATACGCAGTATTTT	CASSQGAGTSTDTQYF
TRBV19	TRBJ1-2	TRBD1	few	TGTGCCACCACAACCTCAGGGACAGGGAGGCGAGCAGGAGACTATGGCTACACCTTC	CATTTSGTGRRAGDYGYTF
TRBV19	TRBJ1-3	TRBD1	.	TGTGCCAGTAGTGTCGGGACAGCCTCTGGAAACACCATATATTTT	CASSVGTASGNTIYF
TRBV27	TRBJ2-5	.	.	TGTGCCAGCAGCCAAGGGGTGGGCCAAAAGACCCAGTACTTC	CASSQGVGQKTQYF
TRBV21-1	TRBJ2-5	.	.	TGTGCCAGCAGCAAAGGCTTCCGAGGGGAGACCCAGTACTTC	CASSKGFRGETQYF
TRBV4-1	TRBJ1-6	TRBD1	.	TGCGCCAGCAGCCAACTATTACAGGGGTTCGGTTCACCCCTCCACTTT	CASSQLLQGFGSPLHF
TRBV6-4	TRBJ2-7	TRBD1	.	TGTGCCAGCAGCAAAGAGACAGGGCGGTCCTACGAGCAGTACTTC	CASSKETGRSYEQYF
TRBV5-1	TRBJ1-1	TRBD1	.	TGCGCCAGCAGACGGGACAGGGGATCGGTATCCGCTGAAGCTTTCTTT	CASRRDRGSVSAEAFF
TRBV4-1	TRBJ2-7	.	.	TGCGCCAGCAGCCAGGTTGAGGGATCTAACGAGCAGTACTTC	CASSQVEGSNEQYF
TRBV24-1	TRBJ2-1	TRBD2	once	TGTGCCACCCTATCGGCGGGAGGCCATGAGCAGTTCTTC	CATLSAGGHEQFF
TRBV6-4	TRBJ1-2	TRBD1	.	TGTGCCAGCAGTGATTGGGACAGGGGTTTAAGTGGCTACACCTTC	CASSDWDRGLSGYTF
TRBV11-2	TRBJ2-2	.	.	TGTGCCAGCAGCTTAGAATCTCCGCCGGTACCGGGGGAGCTGTTTTTT	CASSLESPPVPGELFF
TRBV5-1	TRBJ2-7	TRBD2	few	TGCGCCAGCAGCTTAGCGGGGGGAGGCTACGAGCAGTACTTC	CASSLAGGGYEQYF
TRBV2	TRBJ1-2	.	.	TGTGCCAGCAGTACAGGGATCGTTCACGAGTCGTTC	CASSTGIVHESF
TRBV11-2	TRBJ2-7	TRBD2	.	TGTGCCAGCAGCTTAGAGGCTAGCGGAGCCTACGAGCAGTACTTC	CASSLEASGAYEQYF
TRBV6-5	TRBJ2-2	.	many	TGTGCCAGCAGGTCAGGGTTCACCGGGGAGCTGTTTTTT	CASRSGFTGELFF
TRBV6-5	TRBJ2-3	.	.	TGTGCCAGCAGTTACTCAGGGGTCGAGCAGTATTTT	CASSYSGVEQYF
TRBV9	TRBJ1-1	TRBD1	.	TGTGCCAGCAGCGGAGGGACAGCGAGATTGGGGAACACTGAAGCTTTCTTT	CASSGGTARLGNTEAFF
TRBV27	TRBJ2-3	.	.	TGTGCCTCCAGGGTGGGAGATACGCAGTATTTT	CASRVGDTQYF
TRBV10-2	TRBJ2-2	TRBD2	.	TGCGCCAGCAGCGAGCCGGGACTAGGGTCGAGTATGGAGCTGTTTTTT	CASSEPGLGSSMELFF
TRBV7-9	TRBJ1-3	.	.	TGTGCCAGCAGCTTAGTTCTACAGGGCCGCTCTGGAAACACCATATATTTT	CASSLVLQGRSGNTIYF
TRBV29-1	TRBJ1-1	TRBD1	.	TGCAGCGTCGGGACAGACAACACTGAAGCTTTCTTT	CSVGTDNTEAFF
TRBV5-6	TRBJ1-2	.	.	TGTGCCAGCAGCTTGGAAGGCAGGGGTAGCTATGGCTACACCTTC	CASSLEGRGSYGYTF
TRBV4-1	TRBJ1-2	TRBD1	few	TGCGCCAGCAGCCAGGAATACAGGGGAGGAGGCTATGGCTACACCTTC	CASSQEYRGGGYGYTF
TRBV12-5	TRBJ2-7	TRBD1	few	TGTGCTAGTGGTTCGCGGGACAGGGGACCCTACGAGCAGTACTTC	CASGSRDRGPYEQYF
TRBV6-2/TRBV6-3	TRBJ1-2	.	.	TGTGCCAGCAGTTCGGGTTTTTATTACGGCTACACCTTC	CASSSGFYYGYTF
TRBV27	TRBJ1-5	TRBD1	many	TGTGCCAGCAGTTTATCGTGGACAGGGGAGTCCCAGCATTTT	CASSLSWTGESQHF
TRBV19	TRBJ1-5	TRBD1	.	TGTGCCAGTAGCTCGACAGGGGGCGGCAATCAGCCCCAGCATTTT	CASSSTGGGNQPQHF
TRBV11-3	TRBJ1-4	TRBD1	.	TGTGCCAGCAGCAGCGGGACAGGGGGCACTAATGAAAAACTGTTTTTT	CASSSGTGGTNEKLFF
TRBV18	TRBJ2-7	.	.	TGTGCCAGCTCCCCGAAACTTTCCTCCTACGAGCAGTACTTC	CASSPKLSSYEQYF
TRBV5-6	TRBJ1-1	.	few	TGTGCCAGCAGCCCGAGGGTGAACACTGAAGCTTTCTTT	CASSPRVNTEAFF
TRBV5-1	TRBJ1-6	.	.	TGCGCCAGCAGCTTGCGGGGTACGGGTTATGATCCCCTCCACTTT	CASSLRGTGYDPLHF
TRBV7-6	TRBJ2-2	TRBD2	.	TGTGCCAGCAGCCCACTCCGGGCGGGGGGGAACACCGGGGAGCTGTTTTTT	CASSPLRAGGNTGELFF
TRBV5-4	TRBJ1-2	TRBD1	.	TGTGCCAGCAGCTTCCGGGACAGGGTCGATGGCTACACCTTC	CASSFRDRVDGYTF
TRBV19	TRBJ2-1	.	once	TGTGCCAGTAATACACAACTAGGAGGGCTCAATGAGCAGTTCTTC	CASNTQLGGLNEQFF
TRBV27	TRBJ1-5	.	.	TGTGCCAGCAGTTTATCGCCGCGGGATCAGCCCCAGCATTTT	CASSLSPRDQPQHF
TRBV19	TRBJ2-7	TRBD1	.	TGTGCCAGTAGTATGACAGGGCAGGGTTCCTACGAGCAGTACTTC	CASSMTGQGSYEQYF
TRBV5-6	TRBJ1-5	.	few	TGTGCCAGCAGCTTGGGGCCGGAGGGCAATCAGCCCCAGCATTTT	CASSLGPEGNQPQHF
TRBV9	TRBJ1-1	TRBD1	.	TGTGCCAGCAGCCCGGGGACAGAGAACACTGAAGCTTTCTTT	CASSPGTENTEAFF
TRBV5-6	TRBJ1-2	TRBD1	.	TGTGCCAGCAGCTTTTCTCCGGGACAGGGGGCTGGCGGCTACACCTTC	CASSFSPGQGAGGYTF
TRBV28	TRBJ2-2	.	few	TGTGCCAGCGAGGGCACCGGGGAGCTGTTTTTT	CASEGTGELFF
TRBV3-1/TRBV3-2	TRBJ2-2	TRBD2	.	TGTGCCAGCAGCCAAGCCGGGACTAGCGGTTTGCGGGAGCTGTTTTTT	CASSQAGTSGLRELFF
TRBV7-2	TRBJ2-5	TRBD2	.	TGTGCCAGCAGCTTAGCCGTTTCTAGCGGGGGCCAAGAGACCCAGTACTTC	CASSLAVSSGGQETQYF
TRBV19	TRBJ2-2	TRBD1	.	TGTGCCAGTAGTATAGATCTAGGGGGCTTCGGGGAGCTGTTTTTT	CASSIDLGGFGELFF